These 21 T cell receptor beta chains were sequenced from one sample in a study of response to subunit inactivated influenza vaccine. A single record per CDR3 protein comes from TCRdb applying MiXCR to the RT-PCR reads. The sample has approximately 500,000 distinct CDR3 sequences; approximately 12% are singletons. The sample consisted of PBMCs from blood, taken roughly 48 days after vaccination. All receptors come from a man aged 45-65 years who received an inactivated influenza vaccine.

This clonotype came up a few times. This chain uses TRBV9 with TRBJ2-5; D possibly matches TRBD1 or TRBD2 (6 bases each). V lost 7 bases, J lost 2 bases, and 15 bases lay in between. The CDR3 runs 14 residues. CDR1 SGDLS and CDR2 YYNGEE come from the germline V gene. CDR3 in amino acids: CASGRGRPQETQYF. In DNA, the CDR3 is TGTGCCAGCGGTCGGGGGCGGCCACAAGAGACCCAGTACTTC.

V usage is TRBV7-2 and J usage is TRBJ2-7; a possible D gene is TRBD2 (6 bases). Looked up from germline, CDR1 is SGHTA and CDR2 is FQGNSA. CDR3 length equals 15 residues. The V and J ends lost 5 bases and 4 bases respectively, with 18 bases between them. The CDR3 sequence is CASSPRGSLSYEQYF. The CDR3 bases are TGTGCCAGCAGCCCACGGGGGTCGTTGAGTTACGAGCAGTACTTC. Based on the CDR3 plus reference TRBV7-2 and TRBJ2-7, the full variable domain is GAGVSQSPSNKVTEKGKDVELRCDPISGHTALYWYRQSLGQGLEFLIYFQGNSAPDKSGLPSDRFSAERTGGSVSTLTIQRTQQEDSAVYLCASSPRGSLSYEQYFGPGTRLTVT.

The gene calls are TRBV12-3 or TRBV12-4 and TRBJ2-7; 8 bases map to TRBD1. The CDR3 runs 14 residues. V gave up 7 bases and J gave up 4 bases; unmatched junction bases: 9. This CDR3 reads CASTSSRGLYEQYF. As DNA, the CDR3 is TGTGCCAGCACCTCCTCCAGGGGGCTGTACGAGCAGTACTTC.

This chain joins TRBV7-8 and TRBJ2-7; the D gene could be TRBD1 or TRBD2 (5 bases each). CDR3 length: 14 amino acids. Germline V CDR1 and CDR2: SGHVS, FQNEAQ. Trimming took 1 base from V and 4 from J, leaving 11 bases between them. The CDR3 reads CASSLVGDGYEQYF. For the CDR3, the DNA is TGTGCCAGCAGCTTAGTGGGGGATGGGTACGAGCAGTACTTC.

Remarks on this clonotype: A junction end diverges from the germline sequence, so it may reflect a read error. This chain uses TRBV7-7 with TRBJ2-2; D is uncertain. The CDR3 runs to 14 residues. Germline values: CDR1 SSHAT, CDR2 FNYEAQ (reference sequence). The CDR3, as DNA: TGTGCTAGCAGCTTAAGCTCAGGTTCCGGGGAGCTGTTTTTT. Translating gives CASSLSSGSGELFF.

This clonotype was seen only once. A much bigger clone sits one base away, suggesting this may be a read error. V gene TRBV10-3 combines with J gene TRBJ2-5; 8 bases fit TRBD1. The CDR3 spans 12 residues. Germline CDR1 reads ENHRY; CDR2 reads SYGVKD. CDR3: CATGTGGETPYF. Written as DNA, the CDR3 is TGTGCCACCGGGACAGGTGGGGAGACCCCGTACTTC.

The rearrangement joins TRBV7-9 to TRBJ2-3; either TRBD1 or TRBD2 may supply D (6 bases each). The CDR3 contains 16 residues. Trimming stripped 7 bases from V and 5 bases from J, with 22 bases between. Germline values: CDR1 SEHNR, CDR2 FQNEAQ (reference sequence). CDR3 loop: CASTNGGGSRVDTQYF. Written as DNA, the CDR3 is TGTGCCAGCACTAACGGAGGGGGGAGCCGGGTAGATACGCAGTATTTT.

The V and J genes are TRBV5-5 and TRBJ1-6; D remains ambiguous. The CDR3 contains 17 residues. Germline V gives CDR1 SGHKS, CDR2 YYEKEE (reference sequence). V dropped 4 bases and J dropped 2 bases, with 16 bases sitting between them. DNA for the CDR3: TGTGCCAGCAGCCCCTATCCCCCGACGGCCTATAATTCACCCCTCCACTTT. Its protein product is CASSPYPPTAYNSPLHF.

V is TRBV7-2 and J is TRBJ2-5, with D possibly matching TRBD2 (5 bases). This CDR3 contains 13 residues. The V gene lost 5 bases and the J gene lost 9 bases, with 16 bases spanning the gap. CDR1 is SGHTA, CDR2 FQGNSA, per germline. The CDR3: CASSVGGERPQYF. For the CDR3, the DNA is TGTGCCAGCAGCGTCGGTGGGGAGAGGCCCCAGTACTTC.

In this sample, this clonotype turned up a few times. This sequence joins TRBV5-1 and TRBJ1-5; maybe TRBD1 (6 bases). The CDR3 is 15 residues long. V was shortened by 1 base and J by 4 bases, with 12 bases between the two germline ends. In germline, CDR1 is SGHRS, CDR2 YFSETQ. This chain's CDR3 is CASSLISGTNQPQHF. DNA for the CDR3: TGCGCCAGCAGCTTGATTTCAGGGACAAATCAGCCCCAGCATTTT.

In its sample, this clonotype was seen a few times. The chain recombines TRBV15 with TRBJ2-7; D might be TRBD1 (5 bases). Trimming pared 4 bases from V and 6 bases from J, leaving 13 bases between. Germline V CDR1 and CDR2: LNHNV, YYDKDF (reference sequence). This CDR3 spans 13 amino acids. CDR3 sequence reads: CATSKQIRVEQYF. In nucleotides, the CDR3 is TGTGCCACCAGCAAACAAATCAGGGTCGAGCAGTACTTC. Based on the CDR3 plus reference TRBV15 and TRBJ2-7, the full variable domain is DAMVIQNPRYQVTQFGKPVTLSCSQTLNHNVMYWYQQKSSQAPKLLFHYYDKDFNNEADTPDNFQSRRPNTSFCFLDIRSPGLGDTAMYLCATSKQIRVEQYFGPGTRLTVT.

Comment on this clonotype: The junction does not match germline at one end; this may be a read error. The gene calls are TRBV4-2 and TRBJ2-7, with 10 nucleotides matching TRBD1. Per the germline V gene, CDR1 is LGHNA and CDR2 is YNFKEQ. The CDR3 has 15 amino acids. DNA for the CDR3: TGTGCCAGCAGCCAGTTGACAGGGGGCTCCAACGAGCAGTACTTC. This encodes CASSQLTGGSNEQYF.

The chain carries TRBV29-1 and TRBJ2-7, with D perhaps given as TRBD1 or TRBD2 (5 bases each). Germline V lookup: CDR1 SQVTM, CDR2 ANQGSEA. The length of the CDR3 is 14 residues. The V end lost 3 bases, the J end lost 1 base, and 13 bases lay between the germline ends. CDR3 residues: CSVDYGTESYEQYF. CDR3 nucleotide sequence: TGCAGCGTTGATTACGGGACGGAGTCCTACGAGCAGTACTTC.

This clonotype occurred many times. This chain links TRBV5-1 with TRBJ2-7, with 12 bases lining up with TRBD2. V shed 4 bases and J 2 bases; nucleotides not matched to a gene: 1. The germline gives CDR1 SGHRS, CDR2 YFSETQ. This CDR3 region has 14 residues. In nucleotides, the CDR3 is TGCGCCAGCAGCCCTAGCGGGAGGGCCTACGAGCAGTACTTC. It is translated as CASSPSGRAYEQYF.

This clonotype was picked up a small number of times. The chain employs TRBV7-6 and TRBJ2-7; D is perhaps TRBD1 or TRBD2 (5 bases each). Trimming stripped 5 bases from V and 7 bases from J, with 24 bases between. The CDR3 consists of 16 residues. Germline CDR1 reads SGHVS; CDR2 reads FNYEAQ. CDR3 sequence (DNA): TGTGCCAGCAGCCAAGCTTCGAGGACAAGGGGCGGGGAGCAGTACTTC. Encoded protein: CASSQASRTRGGEQYF.

This clonotype was seen only a few times. The chain employs TRBV10-3 and TRBJ2-1; 8 bases are a match to TRBD1. V was clipped by 3 bases and J by 3 bases; unmatched bases: 10. The CDR3 extends over 17 amino acids. Germline values: CDR1 ENHRY, CDR2 SYGVKD. CDR3 sequence (DNA): TGTGCCATCAGTGACCCCACAACAGGGGGGCTCTACAATGAGCAGTTCTTC. It encodes CAISDPTTGGLYNEQFF.

This clonotype occurred a few times. V gene TRBV10-3 combines with J gene TRBJ2-3; perhaps TRBD2 as D (6 bases). The germline gives CDR1 ENHRY, CDR2 SYGVKD. This CDR3 contains 18 residues. The V and J ends lost 0 bases and 4 bases respectively, with 20 bases between them. CDR3 in amino acids: CAISESITNFGEADTQYF. For the CDR3, the DNA is TGTGCCATCAGTGAGTCGATTACTAACTTCGGGGAGGCAGATACGCAGTATTTT.

This clonotype turned up a few times. The chain recombines TRBV5-1 with TRBJ2-2; the D is unclear. Trimming left V 0 bases short and J 0 bases short, with 6 bases between. CDR3 length: 15 amino acids. Germline-derived CDR1 and CDR2 are SGHRS and YFSETQ. The CDR3 nucleotides read TGCGCCAGCAGCTTGGCAAGGGCGAACACCGGGGAGCTGTTTTTT. This gives the protein CASSLARANTGELFF.

The J gene is TRBJ2-5, the V gene TRBV12-3 or TRBV12-4, with D maybe TRBD2 (5 bases). The V and J ends lost 5 bases and 2 bases respectively, with 9 bases between them. The CDR3 is 13 amino acids. CDR3 sequence: CASSDDYQETQYF. The DNA for the CDR3 is TGTGCCAGCAGTGATGACTATCAAGAGACCCAGTACTTC.

This clonotype was found a few times. The CDR3 sequence: CASSQIHQRGETQYF. CDR3 coding DNA: TGCGCCAGCAGCCAGATACACCAGAGGGGGGAGACCCAGTACTTC. The rearrangement joins TRBV4-1 to TRBJ2-5, with a possible D match to TRBD1 (6 bases). Trimming took off 3 bases at V and 5 bases at J, with 16 bases between the two ends. CDR1 MGHRA and CDR2 YSYEKL come from the germline V gene. The CDR3 extends over 15 amino acids.

V usage is TRBV16 and J usage is TRBJ2-1; D unresolved. CDR3 length: 13 amino acids. V shed 4 bases and J shed 5 bases, with 9 bases lying between them. Germline assignment: CDR1 KGHSY and CDR2 FQNENV. DNA for the CDR3: TGTGCCAGCAGCCTAACGCTGGACAATGAGCAGTTCTTC. Translated, it gives CASSLTLDNEQFF.